This T cell receptor beta chain was identified during a study of control samples from healthy donors and cancer patients. V lost 0 bases to trimming and J lost 5 bases, with 16 bases between them. CDR1 and CDR2 (germline): LNHNV, YYDKDF (reference sequence). The CDR3 loop spans 16 amino acids. Profiled with immunoSEQ multiplex PCR; TCRdb holds only in-frame clones, not every one. The table records some 90,000 clones, approximately 91% of them present only once. Sequences were obtained from blood. This receptor was taken from a woman aged 30 to 39 in good health. V is TRBV15 and J is TRBJ1-2, with D possibly being TRBD1 (6 bases). CDR3 protein: CATSRDPVGAGYGYTF. The DNA for the CDR3 is TGTGCCACCAGCAGAGACCCCGTGGGGGCAGGGTATGGCTACACCTTC.